The text below deals with one TCR beta chain. Sequencing was performed with immunoSEQ multiplex PCR; in TCRdb, only in-frame clones are kept and a portion is missing. Here the sample spans some 2,500,000 clones, 80% to 95% being singletons. This sample was taken from a study of shared clonotypes between healthy human individuals. Study-level information: The study drew on a couple of women and a few men aged 18 to 49 as donors. Used for every donor were three CD4 naive, three CD4 memory, two CD8 naive and one CD8 memory plate.

Looked up from germline, CDR1 is SQVTM and CDR2 is ANQGSEA. The CDR3 runs 15 residues. V lost 7 bases to trimming and J lost 3 bases; unmatched junction nucleotides: 14. The sequence was collected from a man between 18 and 35 years old in good health. Some clones in this sample may be carry-over from other donors' samples. This chain links TRBV29-1 with TRBJ2-7; 8 bases match TRBD1. Sequences were obtained from naive CD4+ T cells from PBMCs. Noted subset: CD45RA+ positively selected. DNA of the CDR3: TGCAGCGCCTTAAGCCAAACCGGGACAGGCTACGAGCAGTACTTC. Translation gives CSALSQTGTGYEQYF.